A selection of T cell receptor beta chains follows, all from one sample in a study of cytomegalovirus exposure and HLA in healthy donors. Clones were sequenced by immunoSEQ multiplex PCR, and TCRdb holds only the in-frame ones, with some missing. The repertoire holds around 230,000 clones, with more than 75% as singletons. The sequencing sample was made of PBMCs. The receptor source for this set is a girl aged 2-10 years in good health and CMV-seronegative. Both conserved end residues are part of each CDR3. The D gene is left open where the match is weak. Where a row states a size, it is once, few, many or the class of an expanded clone; other rows omit it.

>TRBV2|TRBJ2-1|-|-
TGTGCCAGCAAGTTCAGGGTTAACTACAATGAGCAGTTCTTC
CASKFRVNYNEQFF
>TRBV27|TRBJ2-1|-|TRBD2
TGTGCCAGCAGTCCGCGGGGGGTAGAGTACAATGAGCAGTTCTTC
CASSPRGVEYNEQFF
>TRBV7-6|TRBJ1-6|-|-
TGTGCCAGCAGCCGGGGAGGAAGGCATTCACCCCTCCACTTT
CASSRGGRHSPLHF
>TRBV5-1|TRBJ2-7|-|-
TGCGCCAGCAGGTCGGGACTCGACTACGAGCAGTACTTC
CASRSGLDYEQYF
>TRBV29-1|TRBJ1-1|-|-
TGCAGCGTTGAGGCCCTCGGGACTGGGAACACTGAAGCTTTCTTT
CSVEALGTGNTEAFF
>TRBV18|TRBJ2-4|-|-
TGTGCCAGCTCACCAGGACAGTTAGCCAAAAACATTCAGTACTTC
CASSPGQLAKNIQYF
>TRBV7-3|TRBJ1-6|-|-
TGTGCCAGCAGCTTAAGCAGGGATTATAATTCACCCCTCCACTTT
CASSLSRDYNSPLHF
>TRBV5-4|TRBJ2-6|-|-
TGTGCCAGCAGCTTGGGACTAAACTCTGGGGCCAACGTCCTGACTTTC
CASSLGLNSGANVLTF
>TRBV5-1|TRBJ2-7|-|TRBD1
TGCGCCAGCAGCCCCGGCGCCGGGACAGAAACCTACGAGCAGTACTTC
CASSPGAGTETYEQYF
>TRBV6-6|TRBJ2-7|-|-
TGTGCCAGCAGTTACTCTCGGGACTTCAATTACGAGCAGTACTTC
CASSYSRDFNYEQYF
>TRBV29-1|TRBJ2-3|-|-
TGCAGCGTGGCCCGTACGGGGGTTACTAGCACAGATACGCAGTATTTT
CSVARTGVTSTDTQYF
>TRBV2|TRBJ2-4|-|-
TGTGCCAGCAGTGGGCTCGTATCCCTAGCCAAAAACATTCAGTACTTC
CASSGLVSLAKNIQYF
>TRBV27|TRBJ1-6|-|-
TGTGCCAGCAGTTCCCAAAATCCCCATAATTCACCCCTCCACTTT
CASSSQNPHNSPLHF
>TRBV14|TRBJ1-1|-|-
TGTGCCAGCAGCCAAGATATAGGGGGTAACACTGAAGCTTTCTTT
CASSQDIGGNTEAFF
>TRBV2|TRBJ2-5|-|TRBD2
TGTGCCAGCAGTGTCCGAGAGAACATCCTAGCGGAAGAGACCCAGTACTTC
CASSVRENILAEETQYF
>TRBV6-5|TRBJ2-3|-|-
TGTGCCAGCAGGGCGGAGGGGAACACAGATACGCAGTATTTT
CASRAEGNTDTQYF
>TRBV18|TRBJ2-1|-|-
TGTGCCAGCTCACCATTTATTAACAGTCTAGCCCGAGAGCAGTTCTTC
CASSPFINSLAREQFF
>TRBV12-5|TRBJ2-3|-|TRBD2
TGTGCTAGTGGTTTGGATCCTAGCGGGGGTTACCCTAGCACAGATACGCAGTATTTT
CASGLDPSGGYPSTDTQYF
>TRBV9|TRBJ2-1|-|TRBD1
TGTGCCAGCAGCCGGGACAGGGGCGGCTACAATGAGCAGTTCTTC
CASSRDRGGYNEQFF
>TRBV19|TRBJ1-4|once|-
TGTGCCAGTAGTCCGAGGACTCATTCAACTAATGAAAAACTGTTTTTT
CASSPRTHSTNEKLFF
>TRBV7-2|TRBJ2-1|-|TRBD2
TGTGCCAGCAGCTTAGATCGGGGGGGGCCATTCTTC
CASSLDRGGPFF
>TRBV14|TRBJ2-7|-|-
TGTGCCAGCAGCCGAAAAGGCAGAGGAACTGCCTACGAGCAGTACTTC
CASSRKGRGTAYEQYF
>TRBV5-1|TRBJ2-2|once|-
TGCGCCAGCAGCCCGCTTGTTTTGGCGGCGAACACCGGGGAGCTGTTTTTT
CASSPLVLAANTGELFF
>TRBV10-3|TRBJ1-5|once|-
TGTGCCATCAGTCCGATGGGGGGTCAGCCCCAGCATTTT
CAISPMGGQPQHF
>TRBV2|TRBJ2-7|-|-
TGTGCCAGCAGAAGGGACACAACCTACGAGCAGTACTTC
CASRRDTTYEQYF
>TRBV5-3|TRBJ2-4|-|TRBD1
TGTGCCAGAAGCTTAACTCCGGGACAGGGAAAAAACATTCAGTACTTC
CARSLTPGQGKNIQYF
>TRBV5-6|TRBJ2-5|-|TRBD1
TGTGCCAGCAGCTCCGGGACAGAGAGGGAGACCCAGTACTTC
CASSSGTERETQYF